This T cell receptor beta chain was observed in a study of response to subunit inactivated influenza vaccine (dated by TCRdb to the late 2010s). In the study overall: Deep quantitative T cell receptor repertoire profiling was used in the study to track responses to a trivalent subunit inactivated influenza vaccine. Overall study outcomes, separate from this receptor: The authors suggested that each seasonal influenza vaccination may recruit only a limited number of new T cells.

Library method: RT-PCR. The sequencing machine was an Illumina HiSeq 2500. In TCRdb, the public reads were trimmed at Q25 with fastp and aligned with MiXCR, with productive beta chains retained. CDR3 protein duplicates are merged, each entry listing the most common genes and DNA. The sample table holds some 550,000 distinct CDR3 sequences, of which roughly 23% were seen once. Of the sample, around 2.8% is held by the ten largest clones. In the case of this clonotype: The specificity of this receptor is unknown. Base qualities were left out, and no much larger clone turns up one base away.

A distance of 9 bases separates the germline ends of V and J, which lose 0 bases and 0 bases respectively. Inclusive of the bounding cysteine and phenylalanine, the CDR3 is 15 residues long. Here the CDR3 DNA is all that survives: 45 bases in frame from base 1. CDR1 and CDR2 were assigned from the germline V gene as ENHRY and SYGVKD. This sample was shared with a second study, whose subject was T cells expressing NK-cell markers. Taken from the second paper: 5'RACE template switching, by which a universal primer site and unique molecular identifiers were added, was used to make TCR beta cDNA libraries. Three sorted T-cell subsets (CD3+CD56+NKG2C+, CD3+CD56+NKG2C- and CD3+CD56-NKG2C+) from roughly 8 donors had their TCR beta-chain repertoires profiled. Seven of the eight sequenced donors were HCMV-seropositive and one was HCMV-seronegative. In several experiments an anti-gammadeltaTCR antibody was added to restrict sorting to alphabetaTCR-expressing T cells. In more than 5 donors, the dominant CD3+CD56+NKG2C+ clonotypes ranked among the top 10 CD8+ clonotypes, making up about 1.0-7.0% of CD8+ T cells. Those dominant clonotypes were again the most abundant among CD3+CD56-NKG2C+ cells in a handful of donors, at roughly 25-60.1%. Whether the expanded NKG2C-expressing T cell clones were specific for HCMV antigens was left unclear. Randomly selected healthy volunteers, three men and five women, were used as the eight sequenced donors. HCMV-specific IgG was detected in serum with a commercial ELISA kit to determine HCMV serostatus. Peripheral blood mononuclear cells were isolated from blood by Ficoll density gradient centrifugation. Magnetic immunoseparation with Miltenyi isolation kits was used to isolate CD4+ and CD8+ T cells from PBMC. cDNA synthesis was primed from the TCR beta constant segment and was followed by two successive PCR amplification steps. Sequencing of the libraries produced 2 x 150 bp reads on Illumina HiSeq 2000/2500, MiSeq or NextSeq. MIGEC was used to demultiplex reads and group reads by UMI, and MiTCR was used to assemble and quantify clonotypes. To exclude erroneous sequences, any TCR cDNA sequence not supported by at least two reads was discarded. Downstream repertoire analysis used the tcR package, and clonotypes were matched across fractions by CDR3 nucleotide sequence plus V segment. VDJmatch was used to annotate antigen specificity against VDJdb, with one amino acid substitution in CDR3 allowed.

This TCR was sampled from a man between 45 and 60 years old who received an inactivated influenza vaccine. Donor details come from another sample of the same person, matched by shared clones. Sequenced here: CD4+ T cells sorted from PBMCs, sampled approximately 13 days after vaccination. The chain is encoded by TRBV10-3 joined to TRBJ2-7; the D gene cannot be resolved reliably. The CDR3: CAISESGRSSYEQYF. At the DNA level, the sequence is TGTGCCATCAGTGAGTCTGGTAGAAGCTCCTACGAGCAGTACTTC.